The 18 T cell receptor beta chains presented below share a single source sample, sequenced in a study of blood T cell repertoires in COVID-19. TCRdb keeps only in-frame clones here, not all; method: immunoSEQ multiplex PCR. This sample has about 130,000 clones; roughly three quarters occur once, and the top ten carry 15% to 25%. The sample comprised peripheral blood. These receptors all stem from an elderly man with acute or convalescent COVID-19.

This clone has at least ten counts. This rearrangement joins TRBV28 to TRBJ1-2; TRBD1 matches 7 bases. V dropped 2 bases and J dropped 8; count of bases not matched to a gene: 2. There are 12 residues in the CDR3. Per germline, CDR1 MDHEN and CDR2 SYDVKM. The CDR3 spells CASSLTDRGYTF. DNA for the CDR3: TGTGCCAGCAGTTTAACGGACAGGGGCTACACCTTC.

This sequence joins TRBV6-5 and TRBJ1-1, with D possibly being TRBD1 (5 bases). Deletions cut 5 bases from V and 10 bases from J, with 14 bases between. In germline, CDR1 is MNHEY, CDR2 SVGAGI. This CDR3 is 12 amino acids long. CDR3 nucleotides: TGTGCCAGCAGTCCGACAAGGGGATCAGCTTTCTTT. It yields the protein CASSPTRGSAFF.

This sequence joins TRBV28 and TRBJ1-2; D is ambiguous. Germline lookup yields CDR1 MDHEN and CDR2 SYDVKM. The V gene lost 8 bases and the J gene lost 3 bases, with 16 bases spanning the gap. The CDR3 covers 14 residues. This CDR3 is CASHGNTGDYGYTF. The CDR3 DNA reads TGTGCCAGCCATGGGAACACGGGAGACTATGGCTACACCTTC.

The chain has TRBV7-2 and TRBJ2-2; D possibly corresponds to TRBD1 (6 bases). The V gene lost 5 bases and the J gene lost 5 bases, with 18 bases spanning the gap. The germline gives CDR1 SGHTA, CDR2 FQGNSA. This CDR3 is 16 amino acids long. CDR3 bases: TGTGCCAGCAGCCCACTCAGGGTTAGGGGGACCGGGGAGCTGTTTTTT. Protein sequence: CASSPLRVRGTGELFF.

The rearrangement joins TRBV3-1 (or the pseudogene TRBV3-2) to TRBJ1-1; D unclear. Trimming took off 0 bases at V and 0 bases at J, with 5 bases between the two ends. This CDR3 comprises 14 residues. Per the germline V gene, CDR1 is LGHDT and CDR2 is YNNKEL (reference sequence). CDR3 sequence reads: CASSQEAMNTEAFF. The CDR3, as DNA: TGTGCCAGCAGCCAAGAAGCAATGAACACTGAAGCTTTCTTT.

This clone appeared a single time. This sequence joins TRBV5-4 and TRBJ2-6; 8 nucleotides line up with TRBD1. V lost 4 bases, J lost 2 bases, and 8 bases stayed unmatched. This CDR3 is 17 amino acids long. Germline CDR1 and CDR2: SGHNT and YYREEE (reference sequence). The CDR3 reads CASSLRTGSAGANVLTF. CDR3 coding DNA: TGTGCCAGCAGCCTCCGGACAGGGAGTGCTGGGGCCAACGTCCTGACTTTC.

The chain is built from TRBV5-4 and TRBJ1-4, with 10 bases lining up with TRBD1. The CDR3 consists of 15 residues. V lost 4 bases and J lost 6; bases outside the gene matches: 6. The V gene's germline CDR1 is SGHNT and CDR2 YYREEE (reference sequence). The CDR3 DNA sequence: TGTGCCAGCAGCCGAACCGGGACAGGGGATGAAAAACTGTTTTTT. It yields the protein CASSRTGTGDEKLFF. Supplemented by reference TRBV5-4 and TRBJ1-4, the full variable domain reads ETGVTQSPTHLIKTRGQQVTLRCSSQSGHNTVSWYQQALGQGPQFIFQYYREEENGRGNFPPRFSGLQFPNYSSELNVNALELDDSALYLCASSRTGTGDEKLFFGSGTQLSVL.

In this sample, this clone turned up a few times. V and J are TRBV29-1 and TRBJ1-2; 7 bases map to TRBD1. CDR1 is SQVTM and CDR2 is ANQGSEA in the germline V gene. The CDR3 runs 12 residues. The trim removed 4 bases at V and 2 bases at J, leaving 1 base unmatched. The CDR3 sequence: CSVVQGNYGYTF. The CDR3 DNA reads TGCAGCGTTGTACAGGGGAACTATGGCTACACCTTC. The variable domain in full, completed from reference TRBV29-1 and TRBJ1-2, reads SAVISQKPSRDICQRGTSLTIQCQVDSQVTMMFWYRQQPGQSLTLIATANQGSEATYESGFVIDKFPISRPNLTFSTLTVSNMSPEDSSIYLCSVVQGNYGYTFGSGTRLTVV.

The chain employs TRBV25-1 and TRBJ2-3, with TRBD2 identical over 11 bases. Losses at the gene ends were 1 base for V and 3 bases for J; bases not matched to a gene: 9. The V gene's germline CDR1 is MGHDK and CDR2 SYGVNS. CDR3 size: 18 residues. The CDR3 DNA reads TGTGCCAGCAGTGAATCCCGGCTTAGCGGGGGGGCAACAGATACGCAGTATTTT. Protein: CASSESRLSGGATDTQYF.

The chain combines TRBV5-6 with TRBJ1-3, with D perhaps TRBD1 (6 bases). CDR1 SGHDT and CDR2 YYEEEE come from the germline V gene. Trimming took 3 bases from V and 4 from J, leaving 11 bases between them. This CDR3 comprises 14 residues. The CDR3 spells CASSSTGQGNTIYF. For the CDR3, the DNA is TGTGCCAGCAGCTCGACGGGACAAGGAAACACCATATATTTT.

The chain joins TRBV6-5 to TRBJ1-2, with 9 positions matching TRBD1. V lost 6 bases to trimming and J lost 7 bases; unmatched junction nucleotides: 6. CDR3 size: 13 residues. Germline V gene data show CDR1 as MNHEY and CDR2 as SVGAGI. CDR3 protein: CASSPDRGVGYTF. In DNA form, the CDR3 reads TGTGCCAGCAGCCCGGACAGGGGAGTTGGCTACACCTTC.

For the CDR3, the DNA is TGCAGCTTCACAGATTCCTACGGGCCCCAGCATTTT. It yields the protein CSFTDSYGPQHF. V and J are TRBV29-1 and TRBJ1-5; D unresolved. V lost 8 bases, J lost 9 bases, and 17 bases lay in between. The CDR3 is 12 amino acids. Germline V gene data show CDR1 as SQVTM and CDR2 as ANQGSEA. Together with reference TRBV29-1 and TRBJ1-5, the CDR3 gives the full variable domain: SAVISQKPSRDICQRGTSLTIQCQVDSQVTMMFWYRQQPGQSLTLIATANQGSEATYESGFVIDKFPISRPNLTFSTLTVSNMSPEDSSIYLCSFTDSYGPQHFGDGTRLSIL.

This clone has a single count. This sequence joins TRBV29-1 and TRBJ2-7, with TRBD2 identical over 8 bases. Germline CDR1 and CDR2: SQVTM and ANQGSEA. The CDR3 covers 14 residues. After removal of 2 bases from V and 2 bases from J, the junction contained 5 bases not matched to a gene. The CDR3 nucleotides are TGCAGCGTTGAACGGGAGGGGACCCCCTACGAGCAGTACTTC. Amino acids: CSVEREGTPYEQYF.

The rearrangement joins TRBV27 to TRBJ1-6, with no clear D. The germline V and J ends were trimmed by 3 bases and 0 bases, with 6 bases remaining between them. The CDR3 spans 15 residues. Germline CDR1 is MNHEY and CDR2 is SMNVEV (reference sequence). CDR3 protein: CASSLFSSYNSPLHF. The CDR3 bases are TGTGCCAGCAGTTTGTTTAGCTCCTATAATTCACCCCTCCACTTT.

The CDR3 sequence is CASSPGQGQMGEQYF. CDR3 DNA sequence: TGTGCCAGCTCCCCAGGACAGGGGCAGATGGGCGAGCAGTACTTC. The rearrangement joins TRBV18 to TRBJ2-7; the match to TRBD1 covers 9 bases. With 6 bases clipped from V and 6 bases from J, the junction kept 12 bases outside the gene matches. The CDR3 is made up of 15 amino acids. The germline gives CDR1 KGHSH, CDR2 LQKENI.

In its sample, this clone was seen a few times. The V and J genes are TRBV4-1 and TRBJ2-7; 9 positions agree with TRBD2. V lost 4 bases, J lost 2 bases, and 15 bases stayed unmatched. Germline-derived CDR1 and CDR2 are MGHRA and YSYEKL. The CDR3 sequence is 18 residues long. This CDR3 is CASSPGLLSSGTTYEQYF. The CDR3, as DNA: TGCGCCAGCAGCCCCGGCCTGCTTTCTAGCGGGACCACCTACGAGCAGTACTTC.

This clone was picked up a small number of times. J is TRBJ2-2 and V is TRBV4-2; D is perhaps TRBD2 (5 bases). The CDR3 is made up of 16 amino acids. Trimming removed 4 bases at V and 0 bases at J, with 12 bases between. Per germline, CDR1 LGHNA and CDR2 YNFKEQ. DNA of the CDR3: TGTGCCAGCAGCCCCACCGTTAGCGCGAACACCGGGGAGCTGTTTTTT. Protein sequence: CASSPTVSANTGELFF.

This sequence joins TRBV5-8 and TRBJ1-2, with TRBD1 matching over 7 bases. CDR1 is SGHTS, CDR2 YDEGEE, per germline. The junction had 22 bases not matched to a gene; V was cut back by 4 bases and J by 7 bases. The CDR3 length is 18 residues. CDR3 in amino acids: CASSVNRGSAIPPPGYTF. The CDR3, as DNA: TGTGCCAGCAGCGTGAACAGGGGAAGTGCGATTCCTCCTCCTGGCTACACCTTC. Looking up the rest from reference TRBV5-8 and TRBJ1-2 gives the full variable domain: EAGVTQSPTHLIKTRGQQATLRCSPISGHTSVYWYQQALGLGLQFLLWYDEGEERNRGNFPPRFSGRQFPNYSSELNVNALELEDSALYLCASSVNRGSAIPPPGYTFGSGTRLTVV.